What follows describes a single TCR beta chain. What it recognizes is unknown. The CDR3 covers 16 residues. V was clipped by 1 base and J by 3 bases, with 16 bases between them. Germline V gene sequence: CDR1 SGHAT, CDR2 FQNNGV. The PCR had 60 Vbeta and 13 Jbeta primers. Clones were sequenced by immunoSEQ multiplex PCR, and TCRdb holds only the in-frame ones, with some missing. The profile shows 150,000 to 200,000 clones, roughly 74% of them singletons. The data stem from a study of cytomegalovirus exposure and HLA in healthy donors. Study observations and caveats: Cytomegalovirus-associated status was assigned to about 150 TCR beta chains.

Specimen: PBMCs. The V and J genes are TRBV11-2 and TRBJ2-7, with a possible D match to TRBD2 (7 bases). The TCR originated in a woman in her twenties or thirties in good health and CMV-seropositive. CDR3: CASSLAAEGGGYEQYF. Written as DNA, the CDR3 is TGTGCCAGCAGCTTAGCGGCCGAAGGGGGGGGCTACGAGCAGTACTTC.